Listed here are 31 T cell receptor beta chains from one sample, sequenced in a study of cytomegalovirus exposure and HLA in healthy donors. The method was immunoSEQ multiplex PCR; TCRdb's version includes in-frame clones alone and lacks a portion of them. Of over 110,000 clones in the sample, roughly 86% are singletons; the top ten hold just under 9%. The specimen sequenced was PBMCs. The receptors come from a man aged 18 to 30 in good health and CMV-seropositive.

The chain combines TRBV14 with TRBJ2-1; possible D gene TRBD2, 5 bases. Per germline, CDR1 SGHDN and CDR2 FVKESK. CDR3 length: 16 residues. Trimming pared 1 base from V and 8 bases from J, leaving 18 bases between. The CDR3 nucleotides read TGTGCCAGCAGCCAAGGGATGCGGGTCATTTTGGATGAGCAGTTCTTC. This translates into CASSQGMRVILDEQFF.

The CDR3 nucleotides are TGTGCCAGCAGTTACGGTCCCAAGACAGGGAACTATGGCTACACCTTC. Encoded protein: CASSYGPKTGNYGYTF. The chain recombines TRBV6-5 with TRBJ1-2, with 7 bases that match TRBD1. Germline CDR1 reads MNHEY; CDR2 reads SVGAGI. CDR3 length: 16 residues. V gave up 2 bases and J gave up 2 bases; unmatched junction bases: 8.

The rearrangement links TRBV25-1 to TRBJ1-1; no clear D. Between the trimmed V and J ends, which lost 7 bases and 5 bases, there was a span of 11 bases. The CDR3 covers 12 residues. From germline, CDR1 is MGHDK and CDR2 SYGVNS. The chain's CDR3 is CASIATSTEAFF. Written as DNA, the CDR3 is TGTGCCAGCATCGCTACTTCGACTGAAGCTTTCTTT.

CDR3 sequence reads: CASSFAGTYEQYF. DNA of the CDR3: TGTGCCAGCAGTTTTGCGGGAACCTACGAGCAGTACTTC. V is TRBV27 and J is TRBJ2-7; D possibly corresponds to TRBD2 (6 bases). The CDR3 contains 13 residues. V was pared by 3 bases and J by 2 bases, with 8 bases between. Germline V gene lookup returns CDR1 MNHEY and CDR2 SMNVEV (reference sequence).

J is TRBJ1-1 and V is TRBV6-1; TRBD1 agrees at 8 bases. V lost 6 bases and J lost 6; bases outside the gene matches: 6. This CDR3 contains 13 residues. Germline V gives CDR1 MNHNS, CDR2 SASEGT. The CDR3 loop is CASSQKQGAEAFF. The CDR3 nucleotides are TGTGCCAGCAGCCAGAAACAGGGGGCTGAAGCTTTCTTT.

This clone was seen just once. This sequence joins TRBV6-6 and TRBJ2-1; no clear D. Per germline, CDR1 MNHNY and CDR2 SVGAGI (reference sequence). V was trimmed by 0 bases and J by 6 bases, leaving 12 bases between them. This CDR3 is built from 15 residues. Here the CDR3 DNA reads TGTGCCAGCAGTTACTCGTTCACAAAACGCAATGAGCAGTTCTTC. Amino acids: CASSYSFTKRNEQFF.

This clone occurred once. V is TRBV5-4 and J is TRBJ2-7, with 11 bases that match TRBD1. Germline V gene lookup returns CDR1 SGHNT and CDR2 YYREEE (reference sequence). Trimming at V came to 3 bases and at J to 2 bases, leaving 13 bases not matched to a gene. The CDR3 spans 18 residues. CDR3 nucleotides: TGTGCCAGCAGCTCATTGGGGGCCGGGACAGGGGGGACCTACGAGCAGTACTTC. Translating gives CASSSLGAGTGGTYEQYF. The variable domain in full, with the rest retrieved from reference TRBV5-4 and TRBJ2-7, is ETGVTQSPTHLIKTRGQQVTLRCSSQSGHNTVSWYQQALGQGPQFIFQYYREEENGRGNFPPRFSGLQFPNYSSELNVNALELDDSALYLCASSSLGAGTGGTYEQYFGPGTRLTVT.

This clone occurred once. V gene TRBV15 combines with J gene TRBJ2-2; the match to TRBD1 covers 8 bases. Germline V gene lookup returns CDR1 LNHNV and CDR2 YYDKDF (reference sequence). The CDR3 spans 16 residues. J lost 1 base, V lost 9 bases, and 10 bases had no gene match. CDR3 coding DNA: TGTGCCACGCGACCGCCCGGGACAGGGAACACCGGGGAGCTGTTTTTT. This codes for CATRPPGTGNTGELFF.

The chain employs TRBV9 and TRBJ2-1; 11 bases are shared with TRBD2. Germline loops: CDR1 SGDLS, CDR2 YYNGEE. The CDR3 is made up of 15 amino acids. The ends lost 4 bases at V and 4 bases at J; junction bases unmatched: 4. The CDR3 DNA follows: TGTGCCAGCAGCTTGACTAGCGGGAATTACAATGAGCAGTTCTTC. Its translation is CASSLTSGNYNEQFF.

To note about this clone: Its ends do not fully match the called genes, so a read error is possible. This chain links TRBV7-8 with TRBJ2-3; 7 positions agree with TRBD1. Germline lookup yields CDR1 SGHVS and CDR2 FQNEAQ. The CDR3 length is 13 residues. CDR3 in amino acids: CRQGSYVRDTQYF. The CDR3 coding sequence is TGCCGACAGGGATCGTATGTTAGAGATACGCAGTATTTT.

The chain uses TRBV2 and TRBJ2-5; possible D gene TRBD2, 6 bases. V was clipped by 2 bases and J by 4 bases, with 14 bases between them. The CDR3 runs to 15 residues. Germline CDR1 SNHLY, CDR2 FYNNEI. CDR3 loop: CASSESRGGGETQYF. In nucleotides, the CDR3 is TGTGCCAGCAGTGAATCGCGTGGGGGAGGAGAGACCCAGTACTTC.

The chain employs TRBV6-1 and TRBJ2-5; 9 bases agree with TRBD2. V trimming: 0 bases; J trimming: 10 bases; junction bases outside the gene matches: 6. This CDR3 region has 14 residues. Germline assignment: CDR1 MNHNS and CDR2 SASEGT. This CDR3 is CASSEARSGGHQYF. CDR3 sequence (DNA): TGTGCCAGCAGTGAAGCAAGGAGCGGGGGGCACCAGTACTTC.

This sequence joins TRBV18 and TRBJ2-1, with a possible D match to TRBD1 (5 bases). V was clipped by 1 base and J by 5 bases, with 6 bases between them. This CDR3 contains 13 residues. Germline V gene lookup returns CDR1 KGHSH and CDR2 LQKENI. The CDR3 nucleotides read TGTGCCAGCTCACCACAGGGGAACAATGAGCAGTTCTTC. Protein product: CASSPQGNNEQFF.

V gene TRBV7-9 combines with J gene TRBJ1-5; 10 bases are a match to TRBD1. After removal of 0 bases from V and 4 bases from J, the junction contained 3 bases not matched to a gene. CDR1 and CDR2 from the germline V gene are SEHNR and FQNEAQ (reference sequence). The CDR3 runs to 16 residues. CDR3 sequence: CASSLAGTGANQPQHF. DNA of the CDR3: TGTGCCAGCAGCTTAGCCGGGACAGGGGCGAATCAGCCCCAGCATTTT. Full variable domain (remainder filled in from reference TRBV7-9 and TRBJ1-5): DTGVSQNPRHKITKRGQNVTFRCDPISEHNRLYWYRQTLGQGPEFLTYFQNEAQLEKSRLLSDRFSAERPKGSFSTLEIQRTEQGDSAMYLCASSLAGTGANQPQHFGDGTRLSIL.

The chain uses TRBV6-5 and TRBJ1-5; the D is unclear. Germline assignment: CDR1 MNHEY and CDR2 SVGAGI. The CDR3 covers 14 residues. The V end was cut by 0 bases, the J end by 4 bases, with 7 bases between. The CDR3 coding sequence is TGTGCCAGCAGTTACTCGCAAGCAAATCAGCCCCAGCATTTT. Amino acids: CASSYSQANQPQHF.

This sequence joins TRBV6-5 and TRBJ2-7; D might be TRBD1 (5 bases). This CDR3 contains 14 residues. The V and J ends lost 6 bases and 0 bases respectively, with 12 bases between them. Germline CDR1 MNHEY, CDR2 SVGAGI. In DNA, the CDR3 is TGTGCCAGCAGCCGCCTTAGGGGCTCCTACGAGCAGTACTTC. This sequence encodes CASSRLRGSYEQYF.

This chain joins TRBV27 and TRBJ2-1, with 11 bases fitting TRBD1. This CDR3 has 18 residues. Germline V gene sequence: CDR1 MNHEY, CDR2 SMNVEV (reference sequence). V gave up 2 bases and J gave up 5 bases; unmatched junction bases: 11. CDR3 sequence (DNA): TGTGCCAGCAGTTTAGTTCTGTGGGACAGGGGGGACCACAATGAGCAGTTCTTC. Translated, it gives CASSLVLWDRGDHNEQFF.

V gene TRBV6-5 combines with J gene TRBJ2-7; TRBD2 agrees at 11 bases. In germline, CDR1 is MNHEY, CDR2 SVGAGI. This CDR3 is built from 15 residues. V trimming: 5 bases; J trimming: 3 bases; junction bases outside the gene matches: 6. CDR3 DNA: TGTGCCAGCAGTAGACTAGCGGGGACTTTCTACGAGCAGTACTTC. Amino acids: CASSRLAGTFYEQYF.

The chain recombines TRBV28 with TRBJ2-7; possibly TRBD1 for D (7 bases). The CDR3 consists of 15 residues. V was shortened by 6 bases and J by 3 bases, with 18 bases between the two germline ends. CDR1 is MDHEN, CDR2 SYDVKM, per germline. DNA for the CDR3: TGTGCCAGCAGCACTAGGGGGGACAGCCTCTACGAGCAGTACTTC. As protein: CASSTRGDSLYEQYF.

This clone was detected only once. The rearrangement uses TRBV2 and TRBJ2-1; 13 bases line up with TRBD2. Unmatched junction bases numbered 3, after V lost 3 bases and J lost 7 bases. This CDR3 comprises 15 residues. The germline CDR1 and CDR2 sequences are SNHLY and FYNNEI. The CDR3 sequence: CASSDGTSGVNEQFF. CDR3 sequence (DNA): TGTGCCAGCAGTGATGGGACTAGCGGGGTGAATGAGCAGTTCTTC.

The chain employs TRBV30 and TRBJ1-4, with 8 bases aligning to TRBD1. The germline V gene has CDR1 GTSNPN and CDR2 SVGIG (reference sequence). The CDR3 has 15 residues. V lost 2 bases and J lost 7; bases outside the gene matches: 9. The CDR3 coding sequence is TGTGCCTGGAGTACTGGGACAGGATTATCTGAAAAACTGTTTTTT. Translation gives CAWSTGTGLSEKLFF. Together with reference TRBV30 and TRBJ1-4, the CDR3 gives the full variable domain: SQTIHQWPATLVQPVGSPLSLECTVEGTSNPNLYWYRQAAGRGLQLLFYSVGIGQISSEVPQNLSASRPQDRQFILSSKKLLLSDSGFYLCAWSTGTGLSEKLFFGSGTQLSVL.

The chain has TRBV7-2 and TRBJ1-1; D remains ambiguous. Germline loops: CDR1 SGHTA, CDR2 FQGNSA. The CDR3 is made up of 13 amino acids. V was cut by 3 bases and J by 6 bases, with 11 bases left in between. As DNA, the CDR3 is TGTGCCAGCAGCTTTCCGGGAAAGCCTGAAGCTTTCTTT. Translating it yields CASSFPGKPEAFF.

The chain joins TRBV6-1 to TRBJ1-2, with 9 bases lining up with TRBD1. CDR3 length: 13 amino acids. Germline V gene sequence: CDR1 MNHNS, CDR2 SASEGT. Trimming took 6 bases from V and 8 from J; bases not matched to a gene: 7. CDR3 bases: TGTGCCAGCAGACCGGACAGGGGAAACGGCTACACCTTC. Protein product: CASRPDRGNGYTF.

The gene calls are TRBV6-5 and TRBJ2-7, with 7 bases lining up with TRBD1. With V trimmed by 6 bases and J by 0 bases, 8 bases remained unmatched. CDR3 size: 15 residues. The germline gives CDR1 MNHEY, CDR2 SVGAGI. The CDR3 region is CASSRDRDASYEQYF. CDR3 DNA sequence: TGTGCCAGCAGCCGTGACAGGGACGCCTCCTACGAGCAGTACTTC.

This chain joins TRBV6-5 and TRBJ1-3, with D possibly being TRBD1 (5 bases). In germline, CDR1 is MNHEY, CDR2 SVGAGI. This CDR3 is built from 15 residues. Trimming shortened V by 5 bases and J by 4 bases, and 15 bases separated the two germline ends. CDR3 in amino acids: CASSPSRGVGNTIYF. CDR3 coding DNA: TGTGCCAGCAGTCCCTCCCGGGGGGTCGGAAACACCATATATTTT.

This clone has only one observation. The CDR3 coding sequence is TGTGCCAGCAGACGACAGGGGGGTACCACCGGGGAGCTGTTTTTT. It encodes CASRRQGGTTGELFF. The V call is TRBV27, the J call TRBJ2-2; 9 nucleotides match TRBD1. The CDR3 has 15 amino acids. Germline trimming cut 6 bases from V and 4 bases from J; bases unmatched to any gene: 6. Germline loops: CDR1 MNHEY, CDR2 SMNVEV (reference sequence).

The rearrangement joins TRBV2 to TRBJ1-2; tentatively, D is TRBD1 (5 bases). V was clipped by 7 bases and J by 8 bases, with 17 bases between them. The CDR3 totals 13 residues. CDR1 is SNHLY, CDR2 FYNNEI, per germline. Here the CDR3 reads CASNTGYGRGYTF. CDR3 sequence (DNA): TGTGCCAGCAATACAGGATATGGTAGAGGCTACACCTTC.

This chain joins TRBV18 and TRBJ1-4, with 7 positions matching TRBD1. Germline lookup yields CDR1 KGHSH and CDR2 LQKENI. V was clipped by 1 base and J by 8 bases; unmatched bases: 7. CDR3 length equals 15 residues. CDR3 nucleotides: TGTGCCAGCTCACCACTGGCAGGGGGAGGCGAAAAACTGTTTTTT. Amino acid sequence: CASSPLAGGGEKLFF.

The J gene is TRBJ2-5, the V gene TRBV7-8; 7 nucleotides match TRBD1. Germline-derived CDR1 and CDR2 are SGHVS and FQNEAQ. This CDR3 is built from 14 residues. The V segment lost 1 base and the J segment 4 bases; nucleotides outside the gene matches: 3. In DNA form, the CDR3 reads TGTGCCAGCAGCTTAGGGGGACAGAGAGAGACCCAGTACTTC. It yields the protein CASSLGGQRETQYF.

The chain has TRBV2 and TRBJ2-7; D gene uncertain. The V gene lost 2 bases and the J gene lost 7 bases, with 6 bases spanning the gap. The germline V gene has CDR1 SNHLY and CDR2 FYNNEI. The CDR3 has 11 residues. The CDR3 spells CASSEWREQYF. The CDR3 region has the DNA TGTGCCAGCAGTGAATGGCGGGAGCAGTACTTC.

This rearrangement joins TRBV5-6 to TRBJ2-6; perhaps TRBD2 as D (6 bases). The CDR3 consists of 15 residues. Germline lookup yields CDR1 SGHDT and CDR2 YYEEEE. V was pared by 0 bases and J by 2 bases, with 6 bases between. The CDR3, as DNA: TGTGCCAGCAGCTTGGGCGGGGCTGGGGCCAACGTCCTGACTTTC. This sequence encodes CASSLGGAGANVLTF.